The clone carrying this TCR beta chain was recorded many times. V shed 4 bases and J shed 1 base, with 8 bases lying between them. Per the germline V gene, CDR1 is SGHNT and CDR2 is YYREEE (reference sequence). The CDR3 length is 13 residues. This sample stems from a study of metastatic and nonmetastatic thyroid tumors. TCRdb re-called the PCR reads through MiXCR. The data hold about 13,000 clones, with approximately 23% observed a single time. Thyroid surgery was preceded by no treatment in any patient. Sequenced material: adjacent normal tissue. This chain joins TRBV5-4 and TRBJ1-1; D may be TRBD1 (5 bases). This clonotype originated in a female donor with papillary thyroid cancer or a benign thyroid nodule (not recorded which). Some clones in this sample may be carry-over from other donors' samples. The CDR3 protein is CASSPTGNTEAFF. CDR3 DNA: TGTGCCAGCAGCCCCACAGGGAACACTGAAGCTTTCTTT.